Below, 26 T cell receptor beta chains from the same sample are listed, as sequenced in a study of OX40 agonist ivuxolimab in advanced cancers. Repertoires were generated with immunoSEQ multiplex PCR, while TCRdb's copy carries only in-frame clones and drops some. The sample records tens of thousands of clones, more than 70% being singletons. Sequencing used CD4+ or CD8+ T cells sorted from blood, obtained in a trial of the OX40 agonist ivuxolimab. Source of these receptors: an adult with an advanced solid tumor such as melanoma, head and neck, liver or kidney cancer.

This clone appeared many times. The chain links TRBV27 to TRBJ1-1, with D unresolved. CDR3 length: 12 residues. Germline V lookup: CDR1 MNHEY, CDR2 SMNVEV (reference sequence). Trimming shortened V by 1 base and J by 8 bases, and 8 bases separated the two germline ends. The CDR3 loop reads CASSLFGGEAFF. In DNA form, the CDR3 reads TGTGCCAGCAGTTTATTTGGCGGGGAAGCTTTCTTT.

V gene TRBV5-4 combines with J gene TRBJ2-3, with a possible D match to TRBD2 (6 bases). Germline loops: CDR1 SGHNT, CDR2 YYREEE (reference sequence). V was shortened by 2 bases and J by 1 base, with 11 bases between the two germline ends. The CDR3 totals 15 residues. CDR3 bases: TGTGCCAGCAGCTTAAGACTAGACGGCACAGATACGCAGTATTTT. Translating gives CASSLRLDGTDTQYF.

The rearrangement links TRBV4-3 to TRBJ2-1; maybe TRBD2 (6 bases). CDR1 and CDR2 (germline): LGHNA, YSLEER. The CDR3 runs to 16 residues. Trimming pared 1 base from V and 6 bases from J, leaving 16 bases between. CDR3 sequence: CASSQVGPNGGNEQFF. CDR3 sequence (DNA): TGCGCCAGCAGCCAAGTCGGACCGAACGGGGGCAATGAGCAGTTCTTC.

The chain links TRBV13 to TRBJ1-1; D gene unclear. The CDR3 consists of 16 residues. V lost 3 bases to trimming and J lost 3 bases, with 17 bases between them. Germline values: CDR1 PRHDT, CDR2 FYEKMQ (reference sequence). CDR3 DNA: TGTGCCAGCAGCTTCGAGGCAGCCTTGGGGTACACTGAAGCTTTCTTT. This codes for CASSFEAALGYTEAFF.

V gene TRBV11-2 combines with J gene TRBJ2-1, with TRBD2 identical over 14 bases. Trimming cost V 0 bases and J 7 bases; bases outside gene matches: 11. Germline V gene data show CDR1 as SGHAT and CDR2 as FQNNGV. This CDR3 is 19 amino acids long. The CDR3 DNA reads TGTGCCAGCAGCTTAGATAATGGCCCGACTAGCGGGGGGGCAAATGAGCAGTTCTTC. Protein: CASSLDNGPTSGGANEQFF.

V is TRBV27 and J is TRBJ2-7, with D maybe TRBD1 (6 bases). The length of the CDR3 is 13 residues. Germline lookup yields CDR1 MNHEY and CDR2 SMNVEV (reference sequence). V dropped 3 bases and J dropped 2 bases, with 8 bases sitting between them. Written as DNA, the CDR3 is TGTGCCAGCAGTTTGGGGGCCGCCTACGAGCAGTACTTC. Protein product: CASSLGAAYEQYF.

This chain links TRBV7-6 with TRBJ1-6; D ambiguous. Germline CDR1 and CDR2: SGHVS and FNYEAQ. Between the trimmed V and J ends, which lost 1 base and 7 bases, there was a span of 11 bases. CDR3 length: 15 amino acids. CDR3 sequence (DNA): TGTGCCAGCAGCTTAGACCGGACCGCAAATTCACCCCTCCACTTT. Translating it yields CASSLDRTANSPLHF.

The J gene is TRBJ2-1, the V gene TRBV14; D call uncertain. CDR1 is SGHDN, CDR2 FVKESK, per germline. Trimming took off 1 base at V and 5 bases at J, with 9 bases between the two ends. The CDR3 length is 14 residues. Written as DNA, the CDR3 is TGTGCCAGCAGCCAAGTATGGTCCCACAATGAGCAGTTCTTC. It is translated as CASSQVWSHNEQFF.

The CDR3 nucleotides are TGTGCCAGCAGTTTTGGGAGTCGGAAGCGCACCCAAGAGACCCAGTACTTC. Translating gives CASSFGSRKRTQETQYF. The chain recombines TRBV28 with TRBJ2-5; perhaps TRBD2 as D (5 bases). CDR3 size: 17 residues. V was pared by 3 bases and J by 1 base, with 18 bases between. CDR1 is MDHEN, CDR2 SYDVKM, per germline.

The chain links TRBV14 to TRBJ1-1; D not certain. V was pared by 4 bases and J by 0 bases, with 3 bases between. Germline V lookup: CDR1 SGHDN, CDR2 FVKESK. The CDR3 is 12 residues long. The CDR3 is CASSPLNTEAFF. CDR3 nucleotide sequence: TGTGCCAGCAGCCCCTTGAACACTGAAGCTTTCTTT. The whole variable domain, filled in from reference TRBV14 and TRBJ1-1, reads EAGVTQFPSHSVIEKGQTVTLRCDPISGHDNLYWYRRVMGKEIKFLLHFVKESKQDESGMPNNRFLAERTGGTYSTLKVQPAELEDSGVYFCASSPLNTEAFFGQGTRLTVV.

The chain recombines TRBV27 with TRBJ2-7; D gene ambiguous. CDR1 is MNHEY and CDR2 is SMNVEV in the germline V gene (reference sequence). The CDR3 totals 12 residues. V lost 0 bases to trimming and J lost 3 bases, with 3 bases between them. CDR3 in amino acids: CASSLSGYEQYF. CDR3 nucleotides: TGTGCCAGCAGTTTATCGGGCTACGAGCAGTACTTC.

The chain is built from TRBV6-5 and TRBJ2-7, with a weak D call TRBD1 (6 bases). Germline CDR1 reads MNHEY; CDR2 reads SVGAGI. This CDR3 has 13 amino acids. V lost 2 bases and J 7 bases, leaving 12 bases between the germline ends. This CDR3 reads CASSYGTGNEQYF. CDR3 DNA: TGTGCCAGCAGTTACGGCACAGGGAATGAGCAGTACTTC.

The V gene is TRBV7-2, the J gene TRBJ1-5; no clear D. V dropped 3 bases and J dropped 0 bases, with 9 bases sitting between them. The germline V gene encodes CDR1 SGHTA and CDR2 FQGNSA. There are 15 residues in the CDR3. CDR3 protein: CASSFAEYSNQPQHF. Written as DNA, the CDR3 is TGTGCCAGCAGCTTTGCGGAATATAGCAATCAGCCCCAGCATTTT.

This chain uses TRBV15 with TRBJ2-7, with 9 bases aligning to TRBD1. In germline, CDR1 is LNHNV, CDR2 YYDKDF (reference sequence). The CDR3 length is 15 residues. V shed 3 bases and J 0 bases; nucleotides not matched to a gene: 3. This CDR3 is CATSRTGGFSYEQYF. For the CDR3, the DNA is TGTGCCACCAGCAGGACAGGGGGTTTCTCCTACGAGCAGTACTTC.

Notes on this clone: Other DNA sequences in this specimen translate into the identical CDR3. The V call is TRBV9, the J call TRBJ1-1; TRBD1 agrees at 7 bases. CDR1 SGDLS and CDR2 YYNGEE come from the germline V gene. This CDR3 comprises 15 residues. V shed 4 bases, J shed 0 bases, and the junction held 6 bases outside the gene matches. CDR3 loop: CASSPSTGLNTEAFF. CDR3 coding DNA: TGTGCCAGCAGCCCTTCGACAGGGCTGAACACTGAAGCTTTCTTT.

In this sample, this clone turned up a few times. The chain combines TRBV9 with TRBJ1-5, with 9 bases lining up with TRBD1. V shed 6 bases, J shed 1 base, and the junction held 5 bases outside the gene matches. Germline V gene lookup returns CDR1 SGDLS and CDR2 YYNGEE. The length of the CDR3 is 15 residues. CDR3 sequence: CASTPTGGSNQPQHF. The CDR3 coding sequence is TGTGCCAGCACCCCGACAGGGGGAAGCAATCAGCCCCAGCATTTT.

The chain links TRBV27 to TRBJ1-5; D remains ambiguous. V shed 3 bases and J shed 0 bases, with 6 bases lying between them. The length of the CDR3 is 14 residues. The germline CDR1 and CDR2 sequences are MNHEY and SMNVEV (reference sequence). Written as DNA, the CDR3 is TGTGCCAGCAGTTTCAGTTCTAGCAATCAGCCCCAGCATTTT. It translates to CASSFSSSNQPQHF.

This clone was picked up a small number of times. The chain carries TRBV4-3 and TRBJ2-3, with D possibly TRBD2 on 6 matching bases. Germline V gene data show CDR1 as LGHNA and CDR2 as YSLEER. The CDR3 is 14 residues long. V shed 4 bases and J shed 5 bases, with 13 bases lying between them. CDR3: CASSPSGGKDTQYF. The CDR3 coding sequence is TGCGCCAGCAGCCCAAGCGGAGGGAAAGATACGCAGTATTTT.

There are a few counts of this clone. J is TRBJ2-3 and V is TRBV15; 8 bases are a match to TRBD2. Germline CDR1 LNHNV, CDR2 YYDKDF (reference sequence). Trimming removed 4 bases from V and 6 bases from J; junction bases left unmatched: 12. The CDR3 has 16 amino acids. The CDR3: CATSNSQAGEVDTQYF. In nucleotides, the CDR3 is TGTGCCACCAGCAACTCCCAAGCGGGAGAAGTGGATACGCAGTATTTT.

V and J are TRBV28 and TRBJ1-4; 7 positions agree with TRBD1. The CDR3 is 15 amino acids. After removal of 5 bases from V and 5 bases from J, the junction contained 8 bases not matched to a gene. Germline V gene sequence: CDR1 MDHEN, CDR2 SYDVKM. The CDR3 loop is CASSPSGTVNEKLFF. Written as DNA, the CDR3 is TGTGCCAGCAGTCCATCCGGGACAGTAAATGAAAAACTGTTTTTT. Looking up the rest from reference TRBV28 and TRBJ1-4 gives the full variable domain: DVKVTQSSRYLVKRTGEKVFLECVQDMDHENMFWYRQDPGLGLRLIYFSYDVKMKEKGDIPEGYSVSREKKERFSLILESASTNQTSMYLCASSPSGTVNEKLFFGSGTQLSVL.

The chain couples TRBV7-3 to TRBJ2-1; tentatively, D is TRBD1 or TRBD2 (6 bases each). Germline values: CDR1 SGHTA, CDR2 FQGTGA. The CDR3 length is 15 residues. V was shortened by 2 bases and J by 8 bases, with 16 bases between the two germline ends. CDR3 region: CASSLGGGLWDEQFF. The CDR3 nucleotides are TGTGCCAGCAGCTTAGGAGGGGGGCTGTGGGATGAGCAGTTCTTC.

The chain uses TRBV10-3 and TRBJ2-1, with no clear D. The CDR3 runs 14 residues. Germline V gene sequence: CDR1 ENHRY, CDR2 SYGVKD. Deletions cut 1 base from V and 5 bases from J, with 9 bases between. The CDR3 here is CAISEYTADNEQFF. As DNA, the CDR3 is TGTGCCATCAGTGAGTATACAGCTGACAATGAGCAGTTCTTC.

This chain connects TRBV6-5 to TRBJ1-2; D not certain. V lost 4 bases and J 4 bases, leaving 13 bases between the germline ends. The CDR3 is made up of 14 amino acids. Germline-derived CDR1 and CDR2 are MNHEY and SVGAGI. The CDR3: CASSSCRKTYGYTF. CDR3 bases: TGTGCCAGCAGTTCCTGTAGAAAGACCTATGGCTACACCTTC.

CDR3 in DNA: TGTGCCTGGGGGGCCGGTCAGGAGGTCGCCTATGGCTACACCTTC. Translating it yields CAWGAGQEVAYGYTF. V gene TRBV30 combines with J gene TRBJ1-2; possible D gene TRBD1, 5 bases. The CDR3 is 15 residues long. With 5 bases removed from V and 4 bases from J, the gap between germline ends came to 20 bases. CDR1 GTSNPN and CDR2 SVGIG come from the germline V gene (reference sequence).

The CDR3 DNA is TGTGCCAGCAGCTCATGGGACTGGGCTCGGGAGACCCAGTACTTC. Its translation: CASSSWDWARETQYF. This chain links TRBV7-8 with TRBJ2-5, with TRBD2 as a possible D gene (6 bases). V lost 4 bases, J lost 5 bases, and 17 bases lay in between. The CDR3 is made up of 15 amino acids. Germline V gene lookup returns CDR1 SGHVS and CDR2 FQNEAQ. Drawing the rest from reference TRBV7-8 and TRBJ2-5, the complete variable domain is GAGVSQSPRYKVAKRGQDVALRCDPISGHVSLFWYQQALGQGPEFLTYFQNEAQLDKSGLPSDRFFAERPEGSVSTLKIQRTQQEDSAVYLCASSSWDWARETQYFGPGTRLLVL.

The chain uses TRBV19 and TRBJ1-1, with D possibly TRBD1 on 6 matching bases. With 5 bases removed from V and 0 bases from J, the gap between germline ends came to 13 bases. Germline-derived CDR1 and CDR2 are LNHDA and SQIVND (reference sequence). The CDR3 runs to 15 residues. The CDR3 reads CASSPLQGVNTEAFF. The CDR3 region has the DNA TGTGCCAGTAGTCCACTACAGGGCGTGAACACTGAAGCTTTCTTT.